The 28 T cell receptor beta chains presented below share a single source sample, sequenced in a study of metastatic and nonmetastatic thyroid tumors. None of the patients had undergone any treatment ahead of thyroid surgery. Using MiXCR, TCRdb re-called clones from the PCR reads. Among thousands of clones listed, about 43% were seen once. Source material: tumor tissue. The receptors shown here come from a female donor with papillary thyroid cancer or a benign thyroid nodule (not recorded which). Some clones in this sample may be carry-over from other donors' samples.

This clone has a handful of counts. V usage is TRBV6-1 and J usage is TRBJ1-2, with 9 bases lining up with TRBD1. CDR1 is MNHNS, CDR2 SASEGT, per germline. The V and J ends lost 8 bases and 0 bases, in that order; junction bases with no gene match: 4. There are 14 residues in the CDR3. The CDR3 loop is CASGGTGSNYGYTF. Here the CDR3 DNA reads TGTGCCAGCGGGGGGACAGGGTCTAACTATGGCTACACCTTC.

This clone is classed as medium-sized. The CDR3 DNA follows: TGTGCCAGCAGTTACGGGGGGACGGCGGGAAACGGCTTTAACAATGAGCAGTTCTTC. This codes for CASSYGGTAGNGFNNEQFF. The chain couples TRBV6-5 to TRBJ2-1, with D perhaps TRBD2 (6 bases). The CDR3 loop spans 19 amino acids. V lost 2 bases and J 5 bases, leaving 25 bases between the germline ends. Germline V lookup: CDR1 MNHEY, CDR2 SVGAGI.

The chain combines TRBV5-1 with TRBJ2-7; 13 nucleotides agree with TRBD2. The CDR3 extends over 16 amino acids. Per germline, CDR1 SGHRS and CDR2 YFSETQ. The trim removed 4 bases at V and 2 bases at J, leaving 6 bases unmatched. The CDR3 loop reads CASSAGLAGAAYEQYF. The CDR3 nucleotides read TGCGCCAGCAGCGCCGGACTAGCGGGGGCCGCCTACGAGCAGTACTTC.

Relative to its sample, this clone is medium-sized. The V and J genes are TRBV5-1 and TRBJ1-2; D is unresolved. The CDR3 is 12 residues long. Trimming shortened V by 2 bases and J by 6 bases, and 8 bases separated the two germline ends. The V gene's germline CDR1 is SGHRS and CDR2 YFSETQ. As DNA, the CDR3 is TGCGCCAGCAGCTTCAAAAACGATGGCTACACCTTC. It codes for CASSFKNDGYTF.

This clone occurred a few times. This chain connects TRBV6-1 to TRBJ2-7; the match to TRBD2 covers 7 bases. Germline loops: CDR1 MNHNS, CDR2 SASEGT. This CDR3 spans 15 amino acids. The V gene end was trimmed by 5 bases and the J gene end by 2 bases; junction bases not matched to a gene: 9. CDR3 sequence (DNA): TGTGCCAGCAGTAAAACGGGGGGTTCCCCCTACGAGCAGTACTTC. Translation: CASSKTGGSPYEQYF.

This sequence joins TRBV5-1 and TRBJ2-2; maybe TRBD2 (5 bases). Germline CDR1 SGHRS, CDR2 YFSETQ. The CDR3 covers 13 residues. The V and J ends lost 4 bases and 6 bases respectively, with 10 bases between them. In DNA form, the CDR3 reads TGCGCCAGCAGCACCGGGATGGCCGGGGAGCTGTTTTTT. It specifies CASSTGMAGELFF. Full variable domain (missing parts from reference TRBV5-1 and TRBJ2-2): KAGVTQTPRYLIKTRGQQVTLSCSPISGHRSVSWYQQTPGQGLQFLFEYFSETQRNKGNFPGRFSGRQFSNSRSEMNVSTLELGDSALYLCASSTGMAGELFFGEGSRLTVL.

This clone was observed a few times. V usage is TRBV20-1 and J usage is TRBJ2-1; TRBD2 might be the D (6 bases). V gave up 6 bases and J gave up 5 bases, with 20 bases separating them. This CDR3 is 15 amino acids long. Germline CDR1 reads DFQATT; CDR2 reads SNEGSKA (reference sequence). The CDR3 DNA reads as TGCAGTGCCGAAAGACTAGAGCGGAGCCACAATGAGCAGTTCTTC. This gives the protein CSAERLERSHNEQFF.

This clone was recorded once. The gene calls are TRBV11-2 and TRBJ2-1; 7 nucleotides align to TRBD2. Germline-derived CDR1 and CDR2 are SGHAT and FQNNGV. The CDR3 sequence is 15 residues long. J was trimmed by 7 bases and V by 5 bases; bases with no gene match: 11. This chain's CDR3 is CASSPPGLRLNEQFF. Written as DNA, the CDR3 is TGTGCCAGCAGCCCTCCGGGACTAAGGTTGAATGAGCAGTTCTTC. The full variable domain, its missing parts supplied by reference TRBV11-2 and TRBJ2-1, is EAGVAQSPRYKIIEKRQSVAFWCNPISGHATLYWYQQILGQGPKLLIQFQNNGVVDDSQLPKDRFSAERLKGVDSTLKIQPAKLEDSAVYLCASSPPGLRLNEQFFGPGTRLTVL.

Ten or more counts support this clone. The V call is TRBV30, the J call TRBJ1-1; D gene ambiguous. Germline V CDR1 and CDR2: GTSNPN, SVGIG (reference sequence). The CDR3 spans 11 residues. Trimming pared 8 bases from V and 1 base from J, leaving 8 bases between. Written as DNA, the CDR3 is TGTGCCCAGCAGGAGAACACTGAAGCTTTCTTT. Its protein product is CAQQENTEAFF.

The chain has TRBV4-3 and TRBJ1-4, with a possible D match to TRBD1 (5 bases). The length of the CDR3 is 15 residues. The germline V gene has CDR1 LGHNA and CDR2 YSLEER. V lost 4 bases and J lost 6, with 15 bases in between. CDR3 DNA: TGCGCCAGCAGCCGGACGGGAGACAGATATGAAAAACTGTTTTTT. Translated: CASSRTGDRYEKLFF.

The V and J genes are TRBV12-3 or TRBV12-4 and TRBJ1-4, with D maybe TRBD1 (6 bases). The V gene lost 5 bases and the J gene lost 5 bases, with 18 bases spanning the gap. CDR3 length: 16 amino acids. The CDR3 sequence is CASSPLQTGENEKLFF. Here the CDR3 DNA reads TGTGCCAGCAGTCCACTACAGACAGGAGAAAATGAAAAACTGTTTTTT.

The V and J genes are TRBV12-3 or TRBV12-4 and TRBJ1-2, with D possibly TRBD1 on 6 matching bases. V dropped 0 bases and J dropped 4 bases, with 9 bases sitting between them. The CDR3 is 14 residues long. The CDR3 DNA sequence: TGTGCCAGCAGTTTAGCAGGGGGTGCCTATGGCTACACCTTC. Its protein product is CASSLAGGAYGYTF.

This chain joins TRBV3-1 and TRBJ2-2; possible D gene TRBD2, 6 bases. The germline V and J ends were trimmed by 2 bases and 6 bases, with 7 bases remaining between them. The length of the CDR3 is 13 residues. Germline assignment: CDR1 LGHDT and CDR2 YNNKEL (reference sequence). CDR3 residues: CASSQPGAGELFF. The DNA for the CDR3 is TGTGCCAGCAGCCAACCGGGAGCCGGGGAGCTGTTTTTT.

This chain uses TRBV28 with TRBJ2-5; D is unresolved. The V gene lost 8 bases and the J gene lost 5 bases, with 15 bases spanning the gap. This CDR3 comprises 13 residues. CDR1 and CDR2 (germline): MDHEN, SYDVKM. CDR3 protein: CASLTQMEETQYF. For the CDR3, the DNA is TGTGCCAGCCTGACACAAATGGAGGAGACCCAGTACTTC.

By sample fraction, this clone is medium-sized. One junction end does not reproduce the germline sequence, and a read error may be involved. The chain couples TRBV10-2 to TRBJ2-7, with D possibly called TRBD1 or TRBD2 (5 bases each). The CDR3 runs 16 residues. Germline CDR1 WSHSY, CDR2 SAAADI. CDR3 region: CASKRDPPNPSYEQYF. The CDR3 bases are TGCGCCAGCAAACGGGACCCCCCGAACCCGAGCTACGAGCAGTATTTC.

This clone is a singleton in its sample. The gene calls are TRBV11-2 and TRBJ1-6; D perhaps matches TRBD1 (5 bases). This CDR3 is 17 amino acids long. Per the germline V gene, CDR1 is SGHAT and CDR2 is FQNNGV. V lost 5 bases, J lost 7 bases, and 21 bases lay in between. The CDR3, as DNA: TGTGCCAGCAGCCCGGGGGAGTTTGGGGTGAGAAATTCACCCCTCCACTTT. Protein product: CASSPGEFGVRNSPLHF.

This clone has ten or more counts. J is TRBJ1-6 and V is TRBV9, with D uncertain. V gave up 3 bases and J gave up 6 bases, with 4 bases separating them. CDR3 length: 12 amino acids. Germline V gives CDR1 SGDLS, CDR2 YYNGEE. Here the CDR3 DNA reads TGTGCCAGCAGCGCCAGTAATTCACCCCTCCACTTT. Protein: CASSASNSPLHF.

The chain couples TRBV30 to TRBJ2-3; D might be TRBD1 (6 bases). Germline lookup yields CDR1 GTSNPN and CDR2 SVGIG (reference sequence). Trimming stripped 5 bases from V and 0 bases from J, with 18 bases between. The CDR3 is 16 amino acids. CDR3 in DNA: TGTGCCTGGGGGCAACCGGGACATATTAGCACAGATACGCAGTATTTT. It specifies CAWGQPGHISTDTQYF.

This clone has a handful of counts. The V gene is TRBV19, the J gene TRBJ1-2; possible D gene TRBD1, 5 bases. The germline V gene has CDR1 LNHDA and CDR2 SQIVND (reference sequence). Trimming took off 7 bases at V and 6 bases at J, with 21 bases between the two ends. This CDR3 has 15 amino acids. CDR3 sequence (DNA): TGTGCCAGTACCTCTACCCAGGGCTTTTGGCATGGCTACACCTTC. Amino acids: CASTSTQGFWHGYTF.

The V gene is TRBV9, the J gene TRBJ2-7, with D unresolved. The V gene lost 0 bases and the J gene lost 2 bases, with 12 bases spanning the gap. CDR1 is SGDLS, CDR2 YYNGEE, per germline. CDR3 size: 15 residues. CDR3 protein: CASSVAIDPAYEQYF. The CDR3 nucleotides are TGTGCCAGCAGCGTAGCTATAGACCCAGCCTACGAGCAGTACTTC.

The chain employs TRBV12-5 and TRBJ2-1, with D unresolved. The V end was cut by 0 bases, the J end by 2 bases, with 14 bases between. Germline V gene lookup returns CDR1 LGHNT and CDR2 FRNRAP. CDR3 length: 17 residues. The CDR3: CASGLVAILRTYNEQFF. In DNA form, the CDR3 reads TGTGCTAGTGGTTTGGTAGCCATTCTCCGTACCTACAATGAGCAGTTCTTC.

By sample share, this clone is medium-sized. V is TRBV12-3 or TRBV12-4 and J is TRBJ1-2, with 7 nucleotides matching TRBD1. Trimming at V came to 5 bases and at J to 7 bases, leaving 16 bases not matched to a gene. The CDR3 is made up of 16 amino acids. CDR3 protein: CASSHMTGLSSSGYTF. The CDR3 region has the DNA TGTGCCAGCAGTCATATGACAGGGTTAAGCAGTAGTGGCTACACCTTC.

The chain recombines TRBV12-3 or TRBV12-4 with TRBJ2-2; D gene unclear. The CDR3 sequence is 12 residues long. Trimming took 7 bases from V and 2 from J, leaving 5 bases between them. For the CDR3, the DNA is TGTGCCAGCACCGGAAACACCGGGGAGCTGTTTTTT. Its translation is CASTGNTGELFF.

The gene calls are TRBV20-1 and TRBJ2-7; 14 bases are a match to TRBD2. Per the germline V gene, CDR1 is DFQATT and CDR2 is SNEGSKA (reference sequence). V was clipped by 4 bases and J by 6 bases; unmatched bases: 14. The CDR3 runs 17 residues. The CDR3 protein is CSAITGLAGGLRGEQYF. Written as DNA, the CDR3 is TGCAGTGCTATAACTGGACTAGCGGGAGGCCTGAGGGGCGAGCAGTACTTC.

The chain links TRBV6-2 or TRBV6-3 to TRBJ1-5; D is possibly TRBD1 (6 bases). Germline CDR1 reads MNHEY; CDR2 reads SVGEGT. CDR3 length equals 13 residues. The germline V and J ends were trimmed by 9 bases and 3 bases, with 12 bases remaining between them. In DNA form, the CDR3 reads TGTGCCAGTACCGACAGGATCAATCAGCCCCAGCATTTT. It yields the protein CASTDRINQPQHF.

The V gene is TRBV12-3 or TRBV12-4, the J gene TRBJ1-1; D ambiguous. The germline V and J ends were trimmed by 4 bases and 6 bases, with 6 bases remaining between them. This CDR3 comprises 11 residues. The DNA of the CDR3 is TGTGCCAGCAGTTCGAGGGCTGAAGCTTTCTTT. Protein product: CASSSRAEAFF.

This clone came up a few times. The CDR3 DNA sequence: TGTGCCAGCAGTTACTCGTACCCGCGGACAGACGAGCAGTACTTC. Its translation: CASSYSYPRTDEQYF. The chain has TRBV6-2 or TRBV6-3 and TRBJ2-7, with a possible D match to TRBD1 (6 bases). The CDR3 has 15 amino acids. Trimming removed 0 bases from V and 5 bases from J, with 14 bases in between. In germline, CDR1 is MNHEY, CDR2 SVGEGT.

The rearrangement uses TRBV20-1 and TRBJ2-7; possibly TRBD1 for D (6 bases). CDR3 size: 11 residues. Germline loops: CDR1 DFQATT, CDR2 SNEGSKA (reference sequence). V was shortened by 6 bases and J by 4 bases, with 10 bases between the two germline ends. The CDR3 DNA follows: TGCAGTGCGAAGGACAGTTACGAGCAGTACTTC. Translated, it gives CSAKDSYEQYF.